These T cell receptor beta chains were read from a single sample in a study of blood T cell repertoires in COVID-19. Profiled with immunoSEQ multiplex PCR; TCRdb holds only in-frame clones, not every one. In the table there are about 480,000 clones, approximately 86% of which are singletons. What was sequenced was PBMCs or T cells enriched from blood (not recorded which). These receptors were collected from a woman aged 55-69 years who had recovered from COVID-19. Each CDR3 is given with its conserved first and last residue. A D gene is named only where the DNA matches it firmly. A clone size is listed for some rows: how often the clone was seen (once, few, many), or a class if it is expanded.

TRBJ1-1 | TRBV19 | NA | NA | TGTGCCAGTAGTTTTGGCAACACTGAAGCTTTCTTT | CASSFGNTEAFF
TRBJ2-4 | TRBV6-1 | NA | NA | TGTGCCAGCAGTGAACGGGGGACAGCTAGGGGCATTCAGTACTTC | CASSERGTARGIQYF
TRBJ1-2 | TRBV3-1/TRBV3-2 | TRBD1 | NA | TGTGCCAGCAGTACAGGGGTTGGGGGCTACACCTTC | CASSTGVGGYTF
TRBJ2-1 | TRBV10-1 | NA | NA | TGCGCCAGCAGTGTTCGAGGGGGTTTGAGGACCTACAATGAGCAGTTCTTC | CASSVRGGLRTYNEQFF
TRBJ1-1 | TRBV30 | NA | NA | TGTGCCTGGAGCCATTTCACGGACACTGAAGCTTTCTTT | CAWSHFTDTEAFF
TRBJ1-1 | TRBV24-1 | NA | NA | TGTGCCACCAGACGCGGGAGCAACACTGAAGCTTTCTTT | CATRRGSNTEAFF
TRBJ2-6 | TRBV7-8 | NA | NA | TGTGCCAGCAGCTTAGGCCAGGTCCGCTCTGGGGCCAACGTCCTGACTTTC | CASSLGQVRSGANVLTF
TRBJ2-4 | TRBV6-5 | NA | NA | TGTGCCAGCAGTTACGGCCAGGGGTACGAAAACATTCAGTACTTC | CASSYGQGYENIQYF
TRBJ2-2 | TRBV19 | TRBD2 | NA | TGTGCCAGTCGGGTAGCGGGGGCCCGAGGCGGGGAGCTGTTTTTT | CASRVAGARGGELFF
TRBJ2-7 | TRBV4-1 | TRBD1 | NA | TGCGCCAGCAGAGCAATAACAAGGGACAGCTACGAGCAGTACTTC | CASRAITRDSYEQYF
TRBJ1-1 | TRBV5-1 | NA | NA | TGCGCCAGCAGGGCCATGATGAACACTGAAGCTTTCTTT | CASRAMMNTEAFF
TRBJ1-1 | TRBV2 | NA | NA | TGTGCCAGCTGCGGACAGCATGAAGCTTTCTTT | CASCGQHEAFF
TRBJ2-7 | TRBV7-8 | TRBD1 | NA | TGTGCCAGCAGCTATGGACAGGGGACTTACGAGCAGTACTTC | CASSYGQGTYEQYF
TRBJ1-1 | TRBV25-1 | TRBD1 | NA | TGTGCCAGCAGTGAATTAAACAGGGGGACTGAAGCTTTCTTT | CASSELNRGTEAFF
TRBJ2-1 | TRBV13 | TRBD2 | NA | TGTGCCAGCAGCTTAAGGCTAGCGGGGGGACACAATGAGCAGTTCTTC | CASSLRLAGGHNEQFF
TRBJ1-1 | TRBV2 | NA | NA | TGTGCCAGCAGTGGTCGTATGAACACTGAAGCTTTCTTT | CASSGRMNTEAFF
TRBJ2-1 | TRBV3-1/TRBV3-2 | TRBD2 | NA | TGTGCCAGCAGCCAAGATTGGGGGGGGAACAATGAGCAGTTCTTC | CASSQDWGGNNEQFF
TRBJ2-5 | TRBV5-1 | NA | NA | TGCGCCAGCAGCTTGGGAGGCGGGGCGAACCAAGAGACCCAGTACTTC | CASSLGGGANQETQYF
TRBJ2-5 | TRBV24-1 | NA | NA | TGTGCCACCAGTGTTGAGGTTGGGGAGACCCAGTACTTC | CATSVEVGETQYF
TRBJ2-5 | TRBV5-1 | NA | once | TGCGCCAGCAGCTTGGCCGGTTTCCATTCAGCGGGAGAGACCCAGTACTTC | CASSLAGFHSAGETQYF
TRBJ1-6 | TRBV6-2/TRBV6-3 | TRBD1 | NA | TGTGCCAGCAGTTACCCGGGACAGGGAAATTCACCCCTCCACTTT | CASSYPGQGNSPLHF
TRBJ2-1 | TRBV19 | NA | NA | TGTGCCAGTAGTATCCCTGGTCTAGCAAAGTTGAATGAGCAGTTCTTC | CASSIPGLAKLNEQFF
TRBJ1-4 | TRBV2 | TRBD1 | NA | TGTGCCAGCGGGGGACAGGGGTTGATTAATGAAAAACTGTTTTTT | CASGGQGLINEKLFF
TRBJ2-2 | TRBV5-8 | NA | once | TGTGCCAGCAGCTTCCGCGGCAGGGCCACCGGGGAGCTGTTTTTT | CASSFRGRATGELFF
TRBJ1-2 | TRBV7-2 | TRBD1 | once | TGTGCCAGCAGCTTTCGGACAGGCTCCCCGGATGGCTACACCTTC | CASSFRTGSPDGYTF
TRBJ1-2 | TRBV7-8 | TRBD1 | NA | TGTGCCAGCAGCACCTCTCAGGGGGCACTGGGTGGCTACACCTTC | CASSTSQGALGGYTF
TRBJ2-5 | TRBV6-5 | NA | NA | TGTGCCAGCACTCTAGGTGGGGGGTTTGGGGAGACCCAGTACTTC | CASTLGGGFGETQYF
TRBJ1-6 | TRBV5-1 | NA | NA | TGCGCCAGCAGCTATGGGACATCGGGTTCACCCCTCCACTTT | CASSYGTSGSPLHF
TRBJ1-6 | TRBV4-1 | TRBD1 | NA | TGCGCCAGCAGCCAAGGGGAGGACAGGGGTAATTCACCCCTCCACTTT | CASSQGEDRGNSPLHF
TRBJ2-7 | TRBV2 | NA | few | TGTGCCAGCAGGTCGGACGGACTCTCCTACGAGCAGTACTTC | CASRSDGLSYEQYF
TRBJ2-5 | TRBV19 | NA | NA | TGTGCCAGTAGTATACTTGGCGGGGAGACCCAGTACTTC | CASSILGGETQYF
TRBJ2-1 | TRBV9 | NA | NA | TGTGCCAGCAGCGGCCGGGTGGTGGATGAGCAGTTCTTC | CASSGRVVDEQFF
TRBJ1-5 | TRBV3-1/TRBV3-2 | NA | few | TGTGCCAGCAGCCAGGGGGGAAGCAATCAGCCCCAGCATTTT | CASSQGGSNQPQHF
TRBJ1-1 | TRBV18 | NA | NA | TGTGCCAGCTCACCCAACAAGAACACTGAAGCTTTCTTT | CASSPNKNTEAFF
TRBJ1-2 | TRBV19 | TRBD1 | NA | TGTGCCAGTAGTACCGGACAGGGGAGGATGATACACTATGGCTACACCTTC | CASSTGQGRMIHYGYTF
TRBJ1-1 | TRBV5-4 | NA | NA | TGTGCCAGCAGCTCCCCAAATGGGGCACCGAACACTGAAGCTTTCTTT | CASSSPNGAPNTEAFF
TRBJ1-2 | TRBV6-1 | TRBD1 | NA | TGTGCCAGCAGTGATGGAACTACAGGGGGCTATGGCTACACCTTC | CASSDGTTGGYGYTF
TRBJ1-6 | TRBV2 | NA | NA | TGTGCCAGCAGGTACAGGAATACCATAAATTCACCCCTCCACTTT | CASRYRNTINSPLHF
TRBJ2-1 | TRBV11-2 | NA | NA | TGTGCCAGCAGCTCTGCGAGCGATGAGCAGTTCTTC | CASSSASDEQFF
TRBJ2-1 | TRBV5-1 | TRBD1 | NA | TGCGCCAGCAGCTTGCCTACAGGGGGCGAAGCGAATGAGCAGTTCTTC | CASSLPTGGEANEQFF
TRBJ1-1 | TRBV3-1/TRBV3-2 | TRBD1 | NA | TGTGCCAGCAGCCGTATCGCGACAGGGGGCGTAAATGAAGCTTTCTTT | CASSRIATGGVNEAFF
TRBJ1-2 | TRBV5-6 | NA | NA | TGTGCCAGCAGCTCCCGGGACACCCCATTTGGCTACACCTTC | CASSSRDTPFGYTF
TRBJ2-2 | TRBV11-2 | NA | NA | TGTGCCAGCAGCTCCCGGGGGTTTAACACCGGGGAGCTGTTTTTT | CASSSRGFNTGELFF
TRBJ1-5 | TRBV12-5 | NA | NA | TGTGCTAGTGGTTTGCGTAGCAATCAGCCCCAGCATTTT | CASGLRSNQPQHF
TRBJ2-1 | TRBV5-1 | TRBD1 | NA | TGCGCCAGCACCGCGGACAGGTCGGAACAGTTCTTC | CASTADRSEQFF
TRBJ1-3 | TRBV5-1 | NA | NA | TGCGCCAGCAGCTTCACGACGACAGGCTCTGGAAACACCATATATTTT | CASSFTTTGSGNTIYF
TRBJ2-6 | TRBV5-1 | TRBD1 | NA | TGCGCCAGCAGCGTGCCGGGACAGGGATCCCCCTCTGGGGCCAACGTCCTGACTTTC | CASSVPGQGSPSGANVLTF
TRBJ1-6 | TRBV29-1 | NA | NA | TGCAGCGTACGGGTAGAGGGTAATTCACCCCTCCACTTT | CSVRVEGNSPLHF
TRBJ1-5 | TRBV24-1 | TRBD1 | NA | TGTGCCACCCAATCGGCGGGACAGGACAATCAGCCCCAGCATTTT | CATQSAGQDNQPQHF
TRBJ1-1 | TRBV3-1/TRBV3-2 | TRBD1 | NA | TGTGCCAGCAGCCAAGATCCCCGGACAGGGGGGAACACTGAAGCTTTCTTT | CASSQDPRTGGNTEAFF
TRBJ2-2 | TRBV30 | TRBD2 | once | TGTGCCTGGAGTAGGCGGGGGTCGACCGGGGAGCTGTTTTTT | CAWSRRGSTGELFF
TRBJ2-7 | TRBV27 | TRBD2 | NA | TGTGCCAGCAGTGAGGGTAGCGGGTACGAGCAGTACTTC | CASSEGSGYEQYF
TRBJ1-1 | TRBV28 | NA | NA | TGTGCCAGCAGACCAATATGGTGGCAGGAGAACACTGAAGCTTTCTTT | CASRPIWWQENTEAFF
TRBJ1-1 | TRBV5-1 | TRBD1 | NA | TGCGCCAGCAGCTCACGGGACAGGGGGACCGGAGGGGCTTTCTTT | CASSSRDRGTGGAFF
TRBJ2-2 | TRBV7-8 | TRBD1 | NA | TGTGCCAGCAGCTTACCTGGGACAGGGGGAGCCGGGGAGCTGTTTTTT | CASSLPGTGGAGELFF